Here is one T cell receptor (beta chain) with its context. Authors of the study amplified TCR beta CDR3 regions from RNA transcripts. Researchers ran a first-round RT-PCR on the TCR CDR3 using the HTBI primer set. TCRdb processed the multiplex PCR reads anew with MiXCR; each CDR3 protein has one entry. The sample has around 690,000 distinct CDR3 sequences; about 20% are singletons. The CDR3 has 16 residues. Germline CDR1 is MNHNS and CDR2 is SASEGT. V shed 5 bases and J 0 bases; nucleotides not matched to a gene: 4. The sample comes from a study of T cells in Graves' hyperthyroidism and ophthalmopathy. Study background: Peripheral blood samples were taken at initial diagnosis, prior to any treatment.

Researchers barred patients who had uncontrolled infection, other autoimmune disease, pregnancy or lactation. Each diagnosis was grounded in clinical symptoms, serum thyroxine and TRAb, thyroid ultrasound, and orbital computed tomography. A 10 ml volume of fresh peripheral blood provided the PBMCs. This chain connects TRBV6-1 to TRBJ2-1; 10 nucleotides line up with TRBD2. The sequence was obtained from a man aged 30 to 45 with Graves' ophthalmopathy. Sequencing was done on a sample of blood. The CDR3 sequence: CASSPWTSGSYNEQFF. CDR3 coding DNA: TGTGCCAGCAGTCCGTGGACTAGCGGCTCCTACAATGAGCAGTTCTTC.